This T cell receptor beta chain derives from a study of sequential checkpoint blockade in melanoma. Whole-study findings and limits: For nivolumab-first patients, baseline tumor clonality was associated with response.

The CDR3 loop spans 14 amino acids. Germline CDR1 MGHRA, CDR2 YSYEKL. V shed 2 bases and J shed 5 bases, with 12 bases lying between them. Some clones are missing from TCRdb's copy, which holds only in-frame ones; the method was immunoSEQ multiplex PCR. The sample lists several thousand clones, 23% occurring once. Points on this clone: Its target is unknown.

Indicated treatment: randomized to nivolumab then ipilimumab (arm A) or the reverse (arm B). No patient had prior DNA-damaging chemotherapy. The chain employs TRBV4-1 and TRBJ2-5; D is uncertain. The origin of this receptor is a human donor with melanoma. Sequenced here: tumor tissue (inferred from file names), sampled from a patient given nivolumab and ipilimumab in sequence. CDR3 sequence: CASSQNSQIETQYF. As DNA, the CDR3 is TGCGCCAGCAGCCAAAACAGCCAAATCGAGACCCAGTACTTC.